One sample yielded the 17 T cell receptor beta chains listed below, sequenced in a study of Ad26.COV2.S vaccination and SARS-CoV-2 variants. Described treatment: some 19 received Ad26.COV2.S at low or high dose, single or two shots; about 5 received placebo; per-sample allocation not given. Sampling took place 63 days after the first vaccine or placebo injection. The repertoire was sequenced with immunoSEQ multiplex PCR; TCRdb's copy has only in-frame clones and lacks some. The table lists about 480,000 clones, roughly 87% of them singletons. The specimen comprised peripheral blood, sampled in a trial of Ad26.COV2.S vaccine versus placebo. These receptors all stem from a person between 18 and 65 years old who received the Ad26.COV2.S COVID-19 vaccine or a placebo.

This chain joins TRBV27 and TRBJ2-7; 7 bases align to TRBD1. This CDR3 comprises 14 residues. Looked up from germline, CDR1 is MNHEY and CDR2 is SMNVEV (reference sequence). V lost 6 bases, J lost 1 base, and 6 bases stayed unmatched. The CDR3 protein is CASSITGVSYEQYF. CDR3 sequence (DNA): TGTGCCAGCAGCATAACAGGGGTTTCCTACGAGCAGTACTTC.

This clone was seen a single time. The CDR3 DNA sequence: TGCGCCAGCACCGGGGCTAGCGAGGCAGATACGCAGTATTTT. Translation: CASTGASEADTQYF. The V gene is TRBV5-1, the J gene TRBJ2-3, with a weak D call TRBD2 (6 bases). Trimming took 6 bases from V and 4 from J, leaving 15 bases between them. The CDR3 extends over 14 amino acids. The germline gives CDR1 SGHRS, CDR2 YFSETQ.

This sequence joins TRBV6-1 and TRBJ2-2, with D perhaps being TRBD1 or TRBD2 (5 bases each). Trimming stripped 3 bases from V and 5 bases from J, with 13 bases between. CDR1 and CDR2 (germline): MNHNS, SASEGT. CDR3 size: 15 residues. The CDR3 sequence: CASSDYGTPTGELFF. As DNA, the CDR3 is TGTGCCAGCAGTGATTACGGGACCCCGACCGGGGAGCTGTTTTTT.

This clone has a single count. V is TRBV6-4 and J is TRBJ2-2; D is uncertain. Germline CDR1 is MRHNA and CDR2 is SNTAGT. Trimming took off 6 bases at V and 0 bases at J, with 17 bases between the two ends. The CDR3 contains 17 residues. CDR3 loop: CASSARLGPANTGELFF. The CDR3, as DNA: TGTGCCAGCAGCGCTCGGCTTGGCCCGGCGAACACCGGGGAGCTGTTTTTT.

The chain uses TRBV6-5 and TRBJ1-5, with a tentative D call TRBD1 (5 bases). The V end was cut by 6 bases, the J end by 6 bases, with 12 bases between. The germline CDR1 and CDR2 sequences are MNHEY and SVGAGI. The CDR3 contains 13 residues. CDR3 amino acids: CASRLRGGQPQHF. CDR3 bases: TGTGCCAGCAGGCTACGGGGGGGTCAGCCCCAGCATTTT.

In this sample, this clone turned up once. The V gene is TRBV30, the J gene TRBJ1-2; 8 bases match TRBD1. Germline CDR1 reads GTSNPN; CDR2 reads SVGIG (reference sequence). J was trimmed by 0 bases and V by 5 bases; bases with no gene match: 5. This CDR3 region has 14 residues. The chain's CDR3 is CAWGPGGANYGYTF. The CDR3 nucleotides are TGTGCCTGGGGCCCAGGGGGCGCTAACTATGGCTACACCTTC.

For the CDR3, the DNA is TGTGCCACGAACCGGGTCCACTCCTACGAGCAGTACTTC. This translates into CATNRVHSYEQYF. The V call is TRBV24-1, the J call TRBJ2-7; D gene ambiguous. CDR3 size: 13 residues. Germline lookup yields CDR1 KGHDR and CDR2 SFDVKD. V dropped 10 bases and J dropped 0 bases, with 12 bases sitting between them.

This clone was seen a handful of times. CDR3 nucleotide sequence: TGTGCCGTCAACAGGGTCGGTTCCGGGGAGCTGTTTTTT. Encoded protein: CAVNRVGSGELFF. The chain has TRBV6-5 and TRBJ2-2; D is perhaps TRBD1 (6 bases). Germline loops: CDR1 MNHEY, CDR2 SVGAGI. The germline V and J ends were trimmed by 11 bases and 6 bases, with 16 bases remaining between them. This CDR3 contains 13 residues.

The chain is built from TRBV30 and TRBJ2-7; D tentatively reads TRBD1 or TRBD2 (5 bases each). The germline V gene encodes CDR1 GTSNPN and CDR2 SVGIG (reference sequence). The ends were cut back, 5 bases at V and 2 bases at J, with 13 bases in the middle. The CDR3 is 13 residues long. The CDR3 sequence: CAWRRDGTYEQYF. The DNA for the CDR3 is TGTGCCTGGCGAAGGGACGGCACCTACGAGCAGTACTTC.

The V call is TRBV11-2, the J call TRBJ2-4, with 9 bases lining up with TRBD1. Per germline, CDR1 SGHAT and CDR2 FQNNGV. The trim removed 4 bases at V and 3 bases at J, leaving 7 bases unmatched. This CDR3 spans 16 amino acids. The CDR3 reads CASSYRQGDGKNIQYF. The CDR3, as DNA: TGTGCCAGCAGCTACCGACAGGGGGACGGCAAAAACATTCAGTACTTC.

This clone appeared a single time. The CDR3 nucleotides read TGCGCCAGCAGCTTGGGTTTAGCGGGCGGCCTCACAGATACGCAGTATTTT. Translating gives CASSLGLAGGLTDTQYF. V gene TRBV5-1 combines with J gene TRBJ2-3; 7 nucleotides align to TRBD2. The CDR3 totals 17 residues. Germline V gene data show CDR1 as SGHRS and CDR2 as YFSETQ. V was clipped by 0 bases and J by 2 bases; unmatched bases: 9.

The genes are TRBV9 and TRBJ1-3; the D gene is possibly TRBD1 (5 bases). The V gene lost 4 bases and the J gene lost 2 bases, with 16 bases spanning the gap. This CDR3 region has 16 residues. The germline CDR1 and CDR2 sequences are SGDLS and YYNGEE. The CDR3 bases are TGTGCCAGCAGCCAAACAGGTTTCGGCGCTGGAAACACCATATATTTT. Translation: CASSQTGFGAGNTIYF.

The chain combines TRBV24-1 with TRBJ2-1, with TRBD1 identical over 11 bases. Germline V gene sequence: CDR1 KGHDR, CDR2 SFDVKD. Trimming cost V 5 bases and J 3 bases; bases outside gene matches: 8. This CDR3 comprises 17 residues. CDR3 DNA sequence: TGTGCCACCAGTGCCGTTGTCGGGACAGGGGGCTACAATGAGCAGTTCTTC. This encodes CATSAVVGTGGYNEQFF.

In DNA, the CDR3 is TGTGCCAGCAGTTCCTCTAGCGGGAGGCCCGGAGGAGTGGAGCAGTACTTC. Translated, it gives CASSSSSGRPGGVEQYF. This chain connects TRBV27 to TRBJ2-7, with 11 bases that match TRBD2. The V gene end was trimmed by 4 bases and the J gene end by 7 bases; junction bases not matched to a gene: 15. Germline CDR1 is MNHEY and CDR2 is SMNVEV (reference sequence). The CDR3 runs to 17 residues.

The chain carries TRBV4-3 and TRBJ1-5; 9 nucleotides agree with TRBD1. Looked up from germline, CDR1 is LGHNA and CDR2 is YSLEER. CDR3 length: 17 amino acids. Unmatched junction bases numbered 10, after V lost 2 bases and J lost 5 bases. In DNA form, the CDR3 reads TGCGCCAGCAGCCAAAGCCTCCCGACAGGGGGGTATCAGCCCCAGCATTTT. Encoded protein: CASSQSLPTGGYQPQHF.

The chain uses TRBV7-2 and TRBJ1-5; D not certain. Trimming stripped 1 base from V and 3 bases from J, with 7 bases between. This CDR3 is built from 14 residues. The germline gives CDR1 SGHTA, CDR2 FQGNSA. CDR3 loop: CASSLGQNNQPQHF. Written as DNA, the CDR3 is TGTGCCAGCAGCTTAGGGCAGAACAATCAGCCCCAGCATTTT.

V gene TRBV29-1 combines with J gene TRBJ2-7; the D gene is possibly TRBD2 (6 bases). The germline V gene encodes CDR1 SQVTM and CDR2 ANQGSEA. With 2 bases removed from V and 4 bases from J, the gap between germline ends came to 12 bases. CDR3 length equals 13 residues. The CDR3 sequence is CSVETGRGYEQYF. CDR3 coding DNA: TGCAGCGTTGAAACCGGGAGAGGGTACGAGCAGTACTTC.